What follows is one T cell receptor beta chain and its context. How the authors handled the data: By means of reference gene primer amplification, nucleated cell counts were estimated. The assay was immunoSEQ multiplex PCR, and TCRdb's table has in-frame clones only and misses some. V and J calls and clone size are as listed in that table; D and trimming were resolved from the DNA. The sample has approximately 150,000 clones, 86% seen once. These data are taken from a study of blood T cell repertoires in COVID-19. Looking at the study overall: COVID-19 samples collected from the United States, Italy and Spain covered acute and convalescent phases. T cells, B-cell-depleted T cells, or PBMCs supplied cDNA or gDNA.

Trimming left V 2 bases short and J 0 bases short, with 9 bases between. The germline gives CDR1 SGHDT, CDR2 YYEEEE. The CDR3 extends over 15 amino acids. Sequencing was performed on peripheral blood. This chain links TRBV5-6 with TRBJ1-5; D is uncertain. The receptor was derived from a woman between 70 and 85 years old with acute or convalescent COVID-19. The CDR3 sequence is CASSFSPYSNQPQHF. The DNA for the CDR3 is TGTGCCAGCAGCTTCTCACCCTATAGCAATCAGCCCCAGCATTTT.